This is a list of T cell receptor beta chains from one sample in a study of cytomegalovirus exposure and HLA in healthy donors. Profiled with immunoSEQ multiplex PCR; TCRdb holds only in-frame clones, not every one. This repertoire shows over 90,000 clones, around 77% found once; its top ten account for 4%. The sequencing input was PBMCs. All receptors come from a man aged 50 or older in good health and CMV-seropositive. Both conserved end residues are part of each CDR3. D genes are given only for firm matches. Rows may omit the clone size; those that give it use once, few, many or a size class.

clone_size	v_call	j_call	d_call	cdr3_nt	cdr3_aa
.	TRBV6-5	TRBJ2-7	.	TGTGCCAGCAGTTATATCGGCAGGGCAAACGAGCAGTACTTC	CASSYIGRANEQYF
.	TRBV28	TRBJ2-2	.	TGTGCCAGCAGTTCACCAACCGCAGGGACCGGGGAGCTGTTTTTT	CASSSPTAGTGELFF
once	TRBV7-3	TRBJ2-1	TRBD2	TGTGCCAGCAGCTTAGGGGGACTAGTGGACAATGAGCAGTTCTTC	CASSLGGLVDNEQFF
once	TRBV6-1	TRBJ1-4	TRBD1	TGTGCCAACAGTGGACTGACAGGGGGTAATGAAAAACTGTTTTTT	CANSGLTGGNEKLFF
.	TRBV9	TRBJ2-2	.	TGTGCCAGCAGTGAAACCCTGGCCGCCGGGGAGCTGTTTTTT	CASSETLAAGELFF
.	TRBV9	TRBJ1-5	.	TGTGCCAGCAGCGCGGACTTTGGGAATCAGCCCCAGCATTTT	CASSADFGNQPQHF
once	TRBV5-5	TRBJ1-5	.	TGTGCCAGCAGCCCCCAGGTAGATCAGCCCCAGCATTTT	CASSPQVDQPQHF
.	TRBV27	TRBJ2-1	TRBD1	TGTGCCAGCAGAACCCAGACAGGGGATTCGGGCAATGAGCAGTTCTTC	CASRTQTGDSGNEQFF
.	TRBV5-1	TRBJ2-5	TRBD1	TGCGCCAGCAGCTTGGGGGACTTCGGGACAGGGCTCCAAGAGACCCAGTACTTC	CASSLGDFGTGLQETQYF
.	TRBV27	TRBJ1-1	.	TGTGCCAGCTTCATCACCCCCGGGGGGCTGAACACTGAAGCTTTCTTT	CASFITPGGLNTEAFF
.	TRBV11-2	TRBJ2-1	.	TGTGCCAGCAGCAGCACAGGGTTCGGGCAGTTCTTC	CASSSTGFGQFF
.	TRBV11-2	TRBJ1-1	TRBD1	TGTGCCAGCAGCTTAGAACCCCTGACAGGGAATACTGAAGCTTTCTTT	CASSLEPLTGNTEAFF
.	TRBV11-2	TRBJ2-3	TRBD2	TGTGCCAGCAGCCCCTACCGTGGACTAGCGGGAGGCACAGATACGCAGTATTTT	CASSPYRGLAGGTDTQYF
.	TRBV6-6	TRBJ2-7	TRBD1	TGTGCCAGCAGCCCCACAGGGGGATTAACCTACGAGCAGTACTTC	CASSPTGGLTYEQYF
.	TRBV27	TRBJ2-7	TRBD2	TGTGCCAGCAGTTCTAGCGGGAGGGCCCACGAGCAGTACTTC	CASSSSGRAHEQYF
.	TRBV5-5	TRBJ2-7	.	TGTGCCAGCACCAGTTCGGTACAACAGTCCCACGAGCAGTACTTC	CASTSSVQQSHEQYF
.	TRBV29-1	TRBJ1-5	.	TGCAGCGTTGAAGAGTGGGGCGGGCCCCAGCATTTT	CSVEEWGGPQHF
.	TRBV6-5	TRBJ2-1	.	TGTGCCAGCAGTTACGACGCGCTCAGAGGGAAGAATGAGCAGTTCTTC	CASSYDALRGKNEQFF
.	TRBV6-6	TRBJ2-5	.	TGTGCCAGCACCAAACGGGGAGAAGAGACCCAGTACTTC	CASTKRGEETQYF
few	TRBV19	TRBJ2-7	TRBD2	TGTGCCAGTAGTAGGCTAGCGGGATTTTACGAGCAGTACTTC	CASSRLAGFYEQYF
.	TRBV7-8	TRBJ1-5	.	TGTGCCAGCAGCTTACAGGACAACTCCAATCAGCCCCAGCATTTT	CASSLQDNSNQPQHF
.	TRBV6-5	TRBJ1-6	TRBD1	TGTGCCAGCAGCCTAAGACAGGGGTTACATTCACCCCTCCACTTT	CASSLRQGLHSPLHF
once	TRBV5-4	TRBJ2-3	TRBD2	TGTGCCAGCAGCTCAATTAGCGGGAGCCCGATTGACACAGATACGCAGTATTTT	CASSSISGSPIDTDTQYF
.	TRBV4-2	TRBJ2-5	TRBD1	TGTGCCAGCAGCCAAGGAGACAGGGGGGATAGCGAGACCCAGTACTTC	CASSQGDRGDSETQYF
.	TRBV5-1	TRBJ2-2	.	TGCGCCAGCAGCTCAGGGTCTCCTCGAACCGGGGAGCTGTTTTTT	CASSSGSPRTGELFF
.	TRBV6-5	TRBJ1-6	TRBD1	TGTGCCAGCACCCTGGGACAGGGGTTCAGGTCACCCCTCCACTTT	CASTLGQGFRSPLHF
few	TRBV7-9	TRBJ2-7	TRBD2	TGTGCCAGCAGCTTCGCTAGCGGGAGGGCCAACGAGCAGTACTTC	CASSFASGRANEQYF
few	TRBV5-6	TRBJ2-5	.	TGTGCCAGCAGCTTTTTGGCGGGGGAGACCCAGTACTTC	CASSFLAGETQYF
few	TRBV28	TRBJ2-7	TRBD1	TGTGCCAGCAGTTGGGGCGACAGGGCCTACGAGCAGTACTTC	CASSWGDRAYEQYF
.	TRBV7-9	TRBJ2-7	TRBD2	TGTGCCAGCAGCCCCGCCCCCCGGACTAGCGGGAGCTACGAGCAGTACTTC	CASSPAPRTSGSYEQYF
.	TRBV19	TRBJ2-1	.	TGTGCCAGTACCGTCGACCGGAGCTCCTACAATGAGCAGTTCTTC	CASTVDRSSYNEQFF
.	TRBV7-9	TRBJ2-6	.	TGTGCCAGCAGCTCCTTACAAAGCTCTGGGGCCAACGTCCTGACTTTC	CASSSLQSSGANVLTF
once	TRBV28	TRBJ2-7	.	TGTGCCAGCAGTTCACCGTCGAGCTCCTACGAGCAGTACTTC	CASSSPSSSYEQYF
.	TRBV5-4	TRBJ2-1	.	TGTGCCAGCAGCTTGGGGATTTCATGGAGTGAGCAGTTCTTC	CASSLGISWSEQFF
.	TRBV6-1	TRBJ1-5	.	TGTGCCAGCACCGGTCCCGGGTTAGAGAATCAGCCCCAGCATTTT	CASTGPGLENQPQHF
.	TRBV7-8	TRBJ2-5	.	TGTGCCAGCAGCTCACACACAGGGGGGGGAGAGACCCAGTACTTC	CASSSHTGGGETQYF
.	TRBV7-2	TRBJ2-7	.	TGTGCCAGCAGCTTAGGAGGGAGGACCTCCGAGCAGTACTTC	CASSLGGRTSEQYF
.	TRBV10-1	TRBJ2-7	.	TGCGCCAGCAGCAGCGGGCTTTACGAGCAGTACTTC	CASSSGLYEQYF
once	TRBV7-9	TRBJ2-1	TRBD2	TGTTCCAGCACCTTCCACGGACTAGCGGGAACTGGCAATGAGCAGTTCTTC	CSSTFHGLAGTGNEQFF
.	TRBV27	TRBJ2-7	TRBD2	TGTGCCAGCAGTTTATCCTCGGGACTAGCGGGAGGGCACCCGTCTTATGAGCAGTACTTC	CASSLSSGLAGGHPSYEQYF
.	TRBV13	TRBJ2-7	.	TGTGCCAGCAGCTTAGAGGGGGTATCCTACGAGCAGTACTTC	CASSLEGVSYEQYF
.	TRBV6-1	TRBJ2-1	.	TGTGCCAGCAGTGAACCTAATGAGCAGTTCTTC	CASSEPNEQFF
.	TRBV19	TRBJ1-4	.	TGTGCCAGTAGTACGGACAGTTGGACTAATGAAAAACTGTTTTTT	CASSTDSWTNEKLFF
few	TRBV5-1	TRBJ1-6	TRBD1	TGCGCCAGCAGCCCCACCGGGACAGAGTATTCACCCCTCCACTTT	CASSPTGTEYSPLHF
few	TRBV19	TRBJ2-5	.	TGTGCCAGTAGTTCGAGGGCAGGCCAAGAGACCCAGTACTTC	CASSSRAGQETQYF
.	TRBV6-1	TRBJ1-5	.	TGTGCCAGCAGTGAAATGACAGGAAACAATCAGCCCCAGCATTTT	CASSEMTGNNQPQHF
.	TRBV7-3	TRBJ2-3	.	TGTGCCAGCAGCTTAACCGCGGGGAGCACAGATACGCAGTATTTT	CASSLTAGSTDTQYF
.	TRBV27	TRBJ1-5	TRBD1	TGTGCCAGCAGTCCAGACAGGGGGCGGCAGCCCCAGCATTTT	CASSPDRGRQPQHF
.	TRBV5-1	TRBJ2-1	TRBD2	TGCGCCAGCAGTGGGCTAGCGGGAGGCTCCTACAATGAGCAGTTCTTC	CASSGLAGGSYNEQFF
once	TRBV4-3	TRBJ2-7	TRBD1	TGCGCCAGCAGCCAAGAGCACAGGGGTCGCAATGGTTACGAGCAGTACTTC	CASSQEHRGRNGYEQYF
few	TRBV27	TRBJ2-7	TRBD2	TGTGCCAGCAGCGCTAGCGGACCGCACTACGAGCAGTACTTC	CASSASGPHYEQYF